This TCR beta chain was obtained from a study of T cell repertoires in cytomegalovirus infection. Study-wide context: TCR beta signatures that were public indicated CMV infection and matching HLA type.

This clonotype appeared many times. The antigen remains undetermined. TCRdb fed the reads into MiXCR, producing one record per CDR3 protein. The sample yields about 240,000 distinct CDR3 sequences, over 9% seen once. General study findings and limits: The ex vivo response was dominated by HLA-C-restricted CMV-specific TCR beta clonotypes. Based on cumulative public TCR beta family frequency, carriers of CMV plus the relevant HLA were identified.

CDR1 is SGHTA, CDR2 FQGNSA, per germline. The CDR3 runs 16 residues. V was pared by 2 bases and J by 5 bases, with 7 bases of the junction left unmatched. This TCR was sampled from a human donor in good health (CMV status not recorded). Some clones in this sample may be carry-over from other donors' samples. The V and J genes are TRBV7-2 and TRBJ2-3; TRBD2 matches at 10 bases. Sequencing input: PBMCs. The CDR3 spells CASSLIGTSVGDTQYF. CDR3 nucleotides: TGTGCCAGCAGCTTAATAGGGACTAGCGTAGGAGATACGCAGTATTTT.